Reported below is one T cell receptor (beta chain). Its antigen is unknown. CDR3 length: 15 amino acids. V dropped 7 bases and J dropped 5; count of bases not matched to a gene: 12. From germline, CDR1 is MNHNS and CDR2 SASEGT. The entry originates in a study of long-term antiretroviral therapy in people with HIV. Study findings and constraints: Pre-ART clonal expansion yielded clones that dominated the repertoire at all time points.

Survey level was the resolution at which the v3.0 immunoSEQ assay ran. In sequencing, roughly 40,000-50,000 T-cell genomes per sample were targeted. Method: immunoSEQ multiplex PCR; TCRdb's copy keeps in-frame clones and lacks some. Of approximately 36,000 clones in the sample, 82% were seen once. The sequences come from unsorted PBMCs, collected 0.6 years after starting antiretroviral therapy. The chain uses TRBV6-1 and TRBJ2-5, with 8 bases identical to TRBD1. The TCR originated in a man in his late teens or twenties with HIV. CDR3: CASTAGTGESETQYF. The CDR3 DNA reads TGTGCCAGCACGGCCGGGACAGGAGAATCGGAGACCCAGTACTTC.